These T cell receptor beta chains were read from a single sample in a study of glioma-infiltrating T cells. TCRdb re-called the multiplex PCR reads through MiXCR, storing one row per CDR3 protein. This sample yields approximately 89,000 distinct CDR3 sequences, of which under 30% are seen a single time; over 5% belongs to the top ten. Sequencing was carried out using glioma tissue, nonneoplastic brain tissue, or PBMCs (not recorded which). The source is a human donor with low-grade glioma or glioblastoma, undergoing nonglioma brain surgery, or in good health (not recorded which). CDR3s include the opening cysteine and the closing phenylalanine or tryptophan. The order of the fields is clone size, J gene, D gene, V gene, CDR3 protein, CDR3 DNA. A D gene is named only where the DNA matches it firmly. A row's size may be missing; if present it is once, few, many or a size class.

-,TRBJ2-1,-,TRBV5-4,CASSPRAPSYNEQFF,TGTGCCAGCAGCCCACGGGCCCCGAGCTACAATGAGCAGTTCTTC
many,TRBJ1-2,-,TRBV12-3/TRBV12-4,CASSLGQLYGYTF,TGTGCCAGCAGTTTGGGCCAGCTGTATGGCTACACCTTC
many,TRBJ2-3,TRBD2,TRBV20-1,CSASPGSGKADTQYF,TGCAGTGCTAGTCCCGGTAGCGGGAAGGCAGATACGCAGTATTTT
-,TRBJ1-1,-,TRBV29-1,CSVELIGRNTEAFF,TGCAGCGTTGAACTAATAGGGAGGAACACTGAAGCTTTCTTT
many,TRBJ1-1,-,TRBV6-1,CASRGNTEAFF,TGTGCCAGCAGGGGGAACACTGAAGCTTTCTTT
few,TRBJ2-1,-,TRBV19,CASSGARGAYNEQFF,TGTGCCAGTAGTGGCGCCCGCGGAGCCTACAATGAGCAGTTCTTC
many,TRBJ2-2,-,TRBV7-9,CALTGELFF,TGTGCCCTTACCGGGGAGCTGTTTTTT
many,TRBJ1-2,-,TRBV12-3/TRBV12-4,CASSYNTNYGYTF,TGTGCCAGCAGCTACAATACTAACTATGGCTACACCTTC
many,TRBJ2-3,TRBD2,TRBV20-1,CSARDPAGRTDTQYF,TGCAGTGCTAGAGATCCAGCGGGAAGGACAGATACGCAGTATTTT
few,TRBJ2-7,-,TRBV7-9,CASSSGMSYEQYF,TGTGCCAGCAGCTCCGGGATGTCCTACGAGCAGTACTTC
-,TRBJ2-7,-,TRBV19,CASSIEGRRQQYF,TGTGCCAGTAGTATCGAGGGACGGCGACAGCAGTACTTC
many,TRBJ2-7,-,TRBV27,CASGDGPLEQYF,TGTGCCAGCGGGGACGGCCCCCTCGAGCAGTACTTC
few,TRBJ1-1,-,TRBV12-3/TRBV12-4,CASSLQGLDTEAFF,TGTGCCAGCAGTTTACAGGGTTTGGACACTGAAGCTTTCTTT
medium-sized,TRBJ1-1,-,TRBV20-1,CSAKVPTTEAFF,TGCAGTGCTAAGGTCCCGACCACTGAAGCTTTCTTT
many,TRBJ2-3,-,TRBV6-6,CASSYSIRGTDTQYF,TGTGCCAGCAGTTACTCGATCCGGGGTACAGATACGCAGTATTTT
few,TRBJ2-7,-,TRBV29-1,CSAFPPSGEQYF,TGCAGCGCATTTCCGCCGTCGGGCGAGCAGTACTTC
many,TRBJ2-3,-,TRBV12-3/TRBV12-4,CASTYSVSGTDTQYF,TGTGCCAGCACCTATTCGGTGTCGGGCACAGATACGCAGTATTTT
many,TRBJ1-4,-,TRBV6-6,CASSYLHATNEKLFF,TGTGCCAGCAGTTACTTACATGCAACTAATGAAAAACTGTTTTTT
many,TRBJ2-7,TRBD2,TRBV6-1,CASSEALAGRGGEQYF,TGTGCCAGCAGTGAAGCCCTAGCGGGAAGGGGCGGCGAGCAGTACTTC
many,TRBJ1-1,-,TRBV6-2/TRBV6-3,CASSQANTEAFF,TGTGCCAGCAGTCAGGCCAACACTGAAGCTTTCTTT
-,TRBJ2-7,-,TRBV7-7,CASSLTPLTGEQYF,TGTGCCAGCAGCTTGACACCCCTCACGGGCGAGCAGTACTTC
many,TRBJ2-2,-,TRBV20-1,CSARVSNTGELFF,TGCAGTGCTAGAGTATCGAACACCGGGGAGCTGTTTTTT
many,TRBJ2-7,TRBD2,TRBV6-1,CASSEAASGSYEQYF,TGTGCCAGCAGTGAGGCGGCTAGCGGGAGTTACGAGCAGTACTTC
many,TRBJ1-1,-,TRBV19,CASSILGNAEAFF,TGTGCCAGTAGTATCCTCGGGAACGCTGAAGCTTTCTTT
many,TRBJ2-3,TRBD1,TRBV10-1,CASREDRKADTQYF,TGCGCCAGCAGGGAGGACAGGAAGGCGGATACGCAGTATTTT
many,TRBJ1-2,-,TRBV15,CATSRDRTGSGYTF,TGTGCCACCAGCAGAGATCGCACAGGGAGCGGCTACACCTTC
-,TRBJ2-7,-,TRBV18,CARSPEGTATPYEQYF,TGTGCCAGATCACCGGAGGGGACAGCAACCCCCTACGAGCAGTACTTC
many,TRBJ2-3,-,TRBV2,CASRGTMGTQYF,TGTGCCAGCAGGGGGACCATGGGTACGCAGTATTTT
many,TRBJ1-5,TRBD1,TRBV3-1,CASSLRQGRQPQHF,TGTGCCAGCAGCCTCAGACAGGGACGGCAGCCCCAGCATTTT
few,TRBJ2-3,TRBD2,TRBV19,CASSTPGVSGSTDTQYF,TGTGCCAGTAGTACCCCGGGGGTTAGCGGGAGCACAGATACGCAGTATTTT
-,TRBJ2-7,-,TRBV6-1,CASSQGALASHEQYF,TGTGCCAGCAGCCAAGGGGCCCTAGCGTCCCACGAGCAGTACTTC
-,TRBJ2-3,-,TRBV19,CASSPGTVSDTQYF,TGTGCCAGTAGTCCAGGGACCGTTTCAGATACGCAGTATTTT
many,TRBJ2-1,TRBD1,TRBV6-1,CASSPRDRGNRAYNEQFF,TGTGCCAGCAGTCCCCGGGACAGGGGAAACCGGGCCTACAATGAGCAGTTCTTC
-,TRBJ1-3,-,TRBV18,CASSSGTADSGNTIYF,TGTGCCAGCTCGTCCGGGACGGCGGACTCTGGAAACACCATATATTTT
once,TRBJ1-1,-,TRBV15,CATTGTLNTEASF,TGTGCCACTACCGGGACATTAAACACTGAAGCTTCCTTT
many,TRBJ1-2,-,TRBV20-1,CSVKGYPNYGYTF,TGCAGTGTAAAAGGGTACCCTAACTATGGCTACACCTTC
many,TRBJ1-1,TRBD1,TRBV6-6,CASSYSTGGMNTEAFF,TGTGCCAGCAGTTACTCGACAGGGGGGATGAACACTGAAGCTTTCTTT
many,TRBJ2-4,-,TRBV27,CASSQTQGSAKNIQYF,TGTGCCAGCAGTCAAACACAGGGTTCGGCCAAAAACATTCAGTACTTC
many,TRBJ2-7,-,TRBV6-1,CASTPNSQGYEQYF,TGTGCCAGCACACCAAACAGTCAGGGCTACGAGCAGTACTTC
-,TRBJ1-1,-,TRBV7-9,CASRAQVLAGGAEAFF,TGTGCCAGCAGAGCCCAGGTTTTGGCGGGGGGGGCTGAAGCTTTCTTT
many,TRBJ1-5,-,TRBV6-2/TRBV6-3,CASSYSYVGGNQPQHF,TGTGCCAGCAGTTACTCGTACGTTGGTGGCAATCAGCCCCAGCATTTT
-,TRBJ2-7,-,TRBV5-5,CASSLAGTRSYEQYF,TGTGCCAGCAGCCTGGCCGGGACACGTTCCTACGAGCAGTACTTC
many,TRBJ1-1,-,TRBV25-1,CASSEPGGGDTEAFF,TGTGCCAGCAGTGAACCGGGGGGAGGGGACACTGAAGCTTTCTTT
many,TRBJ1-1,-,TRBV10-1,CATSGRENTEAFF,TGCGCCACCTCGGGACGGGAGAACACTGAAGCTTTCTTT
-,TRBJ1-1,TRBD1,TRBV12-3/TRBV12-4,CASSRAGQGGTEAFF,TGTGCCAGCAGTCGCGCTGGACAGGGTGGTACTGAAGCTTTCTTT
many,TRBJ1-1,TRBD1,TRBV6-6,CASSYGPGQGDTEAFF,TGTGCCAGCAGTTACGGACCGGGACAGGGTGACACTGAAGCTTTCTTT
many,TRBJ2-3,TRBD2,TRBV7-2,CASSRLMLAGKASTDTQYF,TGTGCCAGCAGCCGCCTTATGCTAGCGGGGAAAGCTAGCACAGATACGCAGTATTTT
many,TRBJ1-1,-,TRBV2,CASSEGLSSMNTEAFF,TGTGCCAGCAGTGAAGGGTTGAGTTCTATGAACACTGAAGCTTTCTTT
many,TRBJ2-2,TRBD1,TRBV25-1,CASGTEGQGHGELFF,TGTGCCAGCGGGACCGAGGGACAGGGCCACGGGGAGCTGTTTTTT
many,TRBJ1-3,TRBD1,TRBV6-1,CASREQGTSGNTIYF,TGTGCCAGCAGAGAACAGGGGACCTCTGGAAACACCATATATTTT
many,TRBJ1-1,TRBD1,TRBV7-6,CASTLTGGITEAFF,TGTGCCAGCACGCTGACAGGGGGTATAACTGAAGCTTTCTTT
many,TRBJ1-1,-,TRBV4-1,CASLKLGGTNTEAFF,TGCGCCAGTCTCAAATTGGGAGGGACGAACACTGAAGCTTTCTTT
-,TRBJ2-7,TRBD2,TRBV12-3/TRBV12-4,CASRGLAGVREQYF,TGTGCCAGCAGGGGACTAGCGGGGGTGCGCGAGCAGTACTTC